This record concerns one T cell receptor beta chain sequence. The study recruited people aged about 18 to 95 years across approximately 23 US areas. Clinical history as reported by participants underpinned cohort assignment. This sample was included in a study of blood T cell repertoires in COVID-19. The wider study: PBMCs, B-cell-depleted T cells, or T cells were the source of the cDNA or gDNA that made up the material.

In the study's own analysis: Reference gene primer amplification gave estimated nucleated cell counts. This table comes from immunoSEQ multiplex PCR, and its TCRdb copy is limited to in-frame clones, with some not included. V, J and clone size derive from that table, while D and trimming were established from the DNA sequence. The sample shows some 320,000 clones, more than 70% of them seen only once. V was trimmed by 2 bases and J by 4 bases, leaving 11 bases between them. The germline V gene has CDR1 MDHEN and CDR2 SYDVKM. This CDR3 is 14 amino acids long. The sequenced material came from PBMCs or T cells enriched from blood (not recorded which). V is TRBV28 and J is TRBJ1-1; tentatively, D is TRBD1 (6 bases). The receptor comes from a woman in her thirties who had recovered from COVID-19. The CDR3 protein is CASSLRGASTEAFF. Here the CDR3 DNA reads TGTGCCAGCAGTTTACGGGGGGCGAGCACTGAAGCTTTCTTT.